This TCR beta chain comes out of a study of cytomegalovirus exposure and HLA in healthy donors (dated by TCRdb to 2015 to 2018). The study in broad terms: According to an earlier analysis of 550 to 700 of the donors, some 180 million T cells yielded roughly 110 million unique TCR beta sequences and about 280 Gb of sequence data. An early release covering roughly 640 HLA-typed donors comprised about 310 gigabases of sequencing data and 65 million to 100 million unique TCR sequences. Of the 350 to 450 genotyped donors, 81% were placed in the genetic ancestry cluster associated with self-reported Caucasian donors. The study aimed to test whether cataloging public T cell receptors could reveal signatures of past pathogen exposure. Using immunosequencing, the study profiled T cell repertoires from about 620 subjects and related those repertoires to cytomegalovirus serostatus. Besides the first cohort of 666 subjects, a separate validation cohort made up of 95 to 150 different subjects was used. To predict cytomegalovirus infection status, the study combined high-throughput TCR immunosequencing, statistical association of individual TCRs with disease status, and machine learning. A later analysis re-examined previously published TCR beta repertoires from hundreds of donors and added high-resolution HLA genotyping to investigate patterns of TCR occurrence. In the later analysis, no new phenotypic data were used to find candidate immune exposures; instead, reliance was placed on TCR beta sequences and their occurrence across donors. An earlier analysis of 587 of the donors applied high-throughput TCR beta sequencing to assess whether each TCR beta V gene segment acted as functional or pseudogenic. Alongside the repertoire data, information on donor age, sex, ethnicity and CMV serostatus was compiled. In a later genetic analysis, genome-wide SNP genotypes for about 65% of the roughly 700 donors were used, and that subset was treated as a discovery cohort. All discovery cohort repertoires had been generated using a single sequencing platform. Class I and class II HLA loci were covered by the typing at four-digit resolution. The number of typed donors differed by locus: about 629-630 for A, B, C, DRB1 and DQB1; some 540 for DQA1; 606 for DPA1; and about 470 for DPB1. Because of strong linkage in the cohort, 4 to 6 DR-DQ haplotypes were treated as single units for association and clustering. Among 300 to 450 genotyped donors of the cohort, an average of around 240,000 unique TCR beta nucleotide sequences were sequenced per donor, roughly 20% of them non-productive. Here is what the overall study found, with its caveats: Roughly uniform sequencing depth across donors was assumed in presence/absence analyses, although this assumption may not hold. Compared with equally common non-associated chains, HLA-associated TCR beta chains in a later analysis were more clonally expanded and had lower generation probabilities. Linkage disequilibrium might explain the correlated functional status among segregating V segments, but an unknown experimental factor could not be ruled out. A further reported finding was that TCR beta sequences accurately predicted the HLA-A and HLA-B alleles for most subjects in the first cohort. This cohort had only TCR beta chains sequenced, and the lack of alpha or paired-chain data limited which features could be detected. In a later analysis, the rate of TCR association differed among HLA loci, with DRB1 alleles having the most associated TCRs and HLA-C alleles having the fewest. Most TCR sequences were observed very rarely across donors, whereas some public TCRs were present in many individuals. Strong co-occurrence of HLA alleles, especially DR and DQ, made assigning TCR associations to individual alleles difficult. The classifier was reported to diagnose cytomegalovirus status with high specificity and sensitivity in both the original and validation cohorts. Most CMV-associated TCR beta chains appeared to be HLA-restricted in a later analysis, and the HLA associations seemed to be driven largely by CMV exposure. The authors suggested that the approach could potentially be generalized to other disease states and immunological phenotypes. Broadly in line with IMGT annotations, most TCR beta V segments showed up in productive rearrangements about 90% or about 30% of the time in an earlier analysis of around 600 of the donors. Three of the identified cytomegalovirus-associated TCR beta chains were confirmed in vitro to be specific for cytomegalovirus antigens. A later genetic analysis reported fewer N-insertions in productive TCRs among donors in an Asian-associated ancestry cluster than the roughly 620-donor mean. A group of highly shared sequence variants was considered likely to be a technical artifact of the sequencing pipeline. A later analysis associated 17,000 or so TCR beta sequences with specific HLA alleles at a false discovery rate of 0.05. CMV serostatus was the only immune exposure information available for the cohort. Because HLA typing was unavailable for some donors at each locus, only the typed subset was used in association tests. An association between a missense DCLRE1C variant and V-gene and J-gene trimming of TCR beta chains was found in a later genetic analysis and replicated in an independent cohort. Because counts were too low, seventeen rarely observed V segments, including chromosome 9 orphons, were excluded from the earlier analysis of around 590 of the donors. The 87-base-pair reads could not distinguish some IMGT-functional V segments, including TRBV6-2 and TRBV6-3, so those segments were excluded. The study gave a list of some 150 TCR beta chains associated with cytomegalovirus. According to a later analysis, parvovirus B19, influenza, CMV and Epstein-Barr virus appeared linked to several top co-occurrence clusters.

CDR1 SEHNR and CDR2 FQNEAQ were looked up in the germline V gene (reference sequence). The CDR3, cysteine through phenylalanine, is 15 amino acids long. Only CDR3 DNA is held: 45 bases, read in frame from base 1. Trimming at the junction amounts to 1 base on V and 5 bases on J, and the germline ends lie 14 bases apart. The method was the immunoSEQ multiplex PCR assay. A mixture of 60 forward primers for TCR Vbeta segments and 13 reverse primers for TCR Jbeta segments was used in the multiplex PCR. The CDR3 region of rearranged TCR beta genes was amplified from genomic DNA by a multiplex PCR assay. The Illumina HiSeq System was used to sequence the amplified TCR beta libraries as 87-base-pair reads. Processing in the source paper ran as follows. A later analysis counted some 80 million unique TCR beta chains across the approximately 700 repertoires, and around 9.9 million of these chains were shared by at least two donors. Raw reads were error-corrected and collapsed into unique sequences by a nearest-neighbor algorithm in which closely related sequences were merged to remove PCR and sequencing errors. V, D and J gene segments were assigned by aligning CDR3 sequences to IMGT reference sequences. Each retained sequence needed at least a six-nucleotide match to both a V gene segment and a J gene segment. Rearrangements were classified as productive when the CDR3 lacked stop codons and remained in frame with V and J, and all other rearrangements were classified as non-productive. CDR3 was defined by IMGT convention, running from the second conserved V-encoded cysteine to the conserved J-encoded phenylalanine. The earlier analysis of about 610 of the donors excluded sequences that lacked an unambiguous match to a single V gene segment. In an earlier analysis of approximately 590 of the donors, V segments were called functional above 56.7% productive rearrangements and were called segregating when the between-donor standard deviation exceeded 5%. A statistical classification framework was built to diagnose cytomegalovirus status from the catalog of TCR beta chain sequences. In a later analysis, TCR nucleotide sequences were compared against IMGT/GENE-DB human TR gene sequences so that V and J genes could be assigned. In a later analysis, CDR3 sequences and most-parsimonious VDJ recombination scenarios were assigned using the TCRdist pipeline. In a later analysis, every TCR beta chain was defined by the combination of its CDR3 amino acid sequence and its V-gene family, and reads without a unique V-gene family were dropped. To address suspected cross-contamination and a sequencing artifact, a later analysis removed approximately 600 highly shared, low-generation-probability nucleotide sequences. For each public chain, a later analysis derived a clonal expansion index from normalized ranks of inferred template counts within each repertoire. Generation probabilities in a later analysis came from a VDJ recombination model fitted to out-of-frame rearrangements, and those results were checked against IGoR. Hypergeometric tests were used in a later analysis to score TCR-TCR, TCR-HLA and TCR-CMV co-occurrence, with a repertoire-size bias correction applied to the TCR pairs. False discovery rates were estimated in a later analysis by permuting HLA or CMV assignments 20 times. In a later analysis, co-occurring TCRs were grouped with DBSCAN, and TCRdist sequence similarity was added when clustering was performed within HLA-allele-positive subsets. Repertoires with fewer than 30,000 or more than 120,000 public chains were left out of co-occurrence clustering, as were four to six repertoires with anomalous nucleotide sharing. Sourced from immuneACCESS, this table was stored by TCRdb with only in-frame sequences that have V and J called. A share of the clones is absent; for the studies checked, an unresolved V gene accounts for under half, and the remainder has no known explanation. V and J calls and clone size are given by that table; D and trimming were obtained from the DNA. The sample table shows around 130,000 clones, and approximately 70% are seen once. Together, the top ten hold over 2% of the sample.

The cohort comprised 670 or so healthy bone marrow donors. At the time of sampling, every cohort member was nominally healthy, though immune exposures that went unrecorded were likely present. The donor was CMV seropositive and belonged to the group of 250 to 300 seropositive cohort members. Each donor provided a peripheral blood sample, and peripheral blood mononuclear cells were used for TCR beta sequencing. The Qiagen DNeasy Blood Extraction Kit was used to extract genomic DNA from the blood cell samples. About this clone itself: There is no known antigen for this receptor. Per-base quality was not reported, and no clone a single base away is much larger than it.

The receptor comes from a woman aged 60 to 75 in good health and CMV-seropositive. What was sequenced was PBMCs. The chain joins TRBV7-9 to TRBJ2-5; the D gene is unclear. DNA sequence: TGTGCCAGCAGCTTAGTTACAGAGAAGGTGGAGACCCAGTACTTC. Its amino acids are CASSLVTEKVETQYF.